Below, 15 T cell receptor beta chains from the same sample are listed, as sequenced in a study of T-cell reconstitution after alpha-beta-depleted transplantation in children. During its preparation, the TCRbeta library received unique molecular identifiers. TCRdb re-called the PCR reads with MiXCR, one entry per CDR3 protein. The table includes approximately 980,000 distinct CDR3 sequences, about 29% detected once. The starting material was PBMCs, mostly from graft donor cells, obtained 360 days after TCRalphabeta/CD19-depleted stem cell transplant. The receptors stem from a boy younger than two who had a stem cell transplant for SCID, so the T cells may come from the graft donor.

This clonotype was counted between two and nine times. The chain joins TRBV12-3 or TRBV12-4 to TRBJ2-7; TRBD1 might be the D (6 bases). The CDR3 loop spans 13 amino acids. Trimming cost V 5 bases and J 5 bases, with 13 bases left between them. CDR3 sequence reads: CASSTTTGNEQYF. Here the CDR3 DNA reads TGTGCCAGCAGTACCACCACAGGGAACGAGCAGTACTTC.

The chain joins TRBV29-1 to TRBJ1-1, with D possibly being TRBD1 (6 bases). The CDR3 runs to 12 residues. Trimming pared 3 bases from V and 10 bases from J, leaving 15 bases between. Germline assignment: CDR1 SQVTM and CDR2 ANQGSEA. The CDR3 DNA reads TGCAGCGTTGACGGGGGCCGGCCGCGAGCTTTCTTT. Translated, it gives CSVDGGRPRAFF.

The chain couples TRBV28 to TRBJ2-1; possible D gene TRBD2, 6 bases. Trimming took off 7 bases at V and 6 bases at J, with 19 bases between the two ends. CDR3 length: 15 amino acids. Germline V gene sequence: CDR1 MDHEN, CDR2 SYDVKM. CDR3 DNA sequence: TGTGCCAGCACCCCAACCGGGGAGGCCTGCAATGAGCAGTTCTTC. Translating it yields CASTPTGEACNEQFF.

In this sample, this clonotype turned up many times. V gene TRBV12-3 or TRBV12-4 combines with J gene TRBJ2-1; D gene unclear. With 8 bases removed from V and 5 bases from J, the gap between germline ends came to 4 bases. The CDR3 has 10 amino acids. As DNA, the CDR3 is TGTGCCAGCGGGGACAATGAGCAGTTCTTC. This codes for CASGDNEQFF.

The J gene is TRBJ2-7, the V gene TRBV11-2; D ambiguous. The length of the CDR3 is 12 residues. Germline CDR1 is SGHAT and CDR2 is FQNNGV. The germline V and J ends were trimmed by 6 bases and 3 bases, with 9 bases remaining between them. The chain's CDR3 is CASSTVGYEQYF. DNA for the CDR3: TGTGCCAGCAGTACTGTTGGCTACGAGCAGTACTTC.

This sequence joins TRBV20-1 and TRBJ2-5, with 8 bases identical to TRBD2. The V segment lost 0 bases and the J segment 4 bases; nucleotides outside the gene matches: 4. CDR3 length: 14 residues. Germline-derived CDR1 and CDR2 are DFQATT and SNEGSKA (reference sequence). CDR3 amino acids: CSARDPRGGETQYF. In nucleotides, the CDR3 is TGCAGTGCTAGAGATCCCCGGGGGGGAGAGACCCAGTACTTC.

This clonotype occurred a few times. The chain's CDR3 is CASSQEGGGGSQETQYF. CDR3 DNA: TGCGCCAGCAGCCAAGAGGGTGGAGGGGGATCCCAAGAGACCCAGTACTTC. V usage is TRBV4-1 and J usage is TRBJ2-5; D may correspond to TRBD1 or TRBD2 (6 bases each). Germline V CDR1 and CDR2: MGHRA, YSYEKL. The CDR3 sequence is 17 residues long. The V and J ends lost 0 bases and 1 base respectively, with 15 bases between them.

This sequence joins TRBV11-2 and TRBJ2-6; D unresolved. V shed 0 bases and J shed 3 bases, with 12 bases lying between them. The CDR3 extends over 17 amino acids. The germline gives CDR1 SGHAT, CDR2 FQNNGV. The CDR3, as DNA: TGTGCCAGCAGCTTAGATGGTGTCAGACTTGGGGCCAACGTCCTGACTTTC. Amino acid sequence: CASSLDGVRLGANVLTF.

This clonotype was counted only a few times. This sequence joins TRBV15 and TRBJ2-2, with 13 bases matching TRBD2. The CDR3 consists of 16 residues. The V segment lost 1 base and the J segment 6 bases; nucleotides outside the gene matches: 2. Germline V gene lookup returns CDR1 LNHNV and CDR2 YYDKDF (reference sequence). CDR3 coding DNA: TGTGCCACCAGCAGAGCGACTAGCGGGGGGCCCGGGGAGCTGTTTTTT. It specifies CATSRATSGGPGELFF. Using reference TRBV15 and TRBJ2-2 for the parts outside the CDR3, the full variable domain is DAMVIQNPRYQVTQFGKPVTLSCSQTLNHNVMYWYQQKSSQAPKLLFHYYDKDFNNEADTPDNFQSRRPNTSFCFLDIRSPGLGDTAMYLCATSRATSGGPGELFFGEGSRLTVL.

J is TRBJ2-2 and V is TRBV12-3 or TRBV12-4; no definite D call. The CDR3 contains 18 residues. Between the trimmed V and J ends, which lost 7 bases and 1 base, there was a span of 22 bases. The CDR3: CASKFRVAIQRNTGELFF. For the CDR3, the DNA is TGTGCCAGCAAATTCCGTGTCGCGATCCAGAGGAACACCGGGGAGCTGTTTTTT.

This clonotype was seen a handful of times. The genes are TRBV5-1 and TRBJ2-5; TRBD2 aligns across 9 bases. Germline lookup yields CDR1 SGHRS and CDR2 YFSETQ. The CDR3 sequence is 16 residues long. The ends lost 4 bases at V and 2 bases at J; junction bases unmatched: 9. CDR3 sequence: CASSISTSGSQETQYF. The DNA of the CDR3 is TGCGCCAGCAGCATATCTACTAGCGGGTCTCAAGAGACCCAGTACTTC. The entire variable domain, with the rest obtained from reference TRBV5-1 and TRBJ2-5, is as follows: KAGVTQTPRYLIKTRGQQVTLSCSPISGHRSVSWYQQTPGQGLQFLFEYFSETQRNKGNFPGRFSGRQFSNSRSEMNVSTLELGDSALYLCASSISTSGSQETQYFGPGTRLLVL.

This clonotype was found a few times. This chain links TRBV7-2 with TRBJ2-3, with TRBD1 as a possible D gene (5 bases). The CDR3 length is 15 residues. CDR1 is SGHTA and CDR2 is FQGNSA in the germline V gene. Trimming took off 2 bases at V and 1 base at J, with 10 bases between the two ends. CDR3 in amino acids: CASSLQGIGTDTQYF. The CDR3 nucleotides read TGTGCCAGCAGCTTACAGGGCATAGGCACAGATACGCAGTATTTT.

This clonotype showed up just a few times. This chain uses TRBV7-9 with TRBJ1-2; D unresolved. Trimming took 2 bases from V and 7 from J, leaving 11 bases between them. From germline, CDR1 is SEHNR and CDR2 FQNEAQ (reference sequence). The CDR3 extends over 13 amino acids. The CDR3 reads CASSLPVLSGYTF. The CDR3, as DNA: TGTGCCAGCAGCTTACCCGTATTATCTGGCTACACCTTC.

This clonotype was seen more than once but under ten times. This chain links TRBV20-1 with TRBJ2-7; 7 bases match TRBD1. CDR1 and CDR2 (germline): DFQATT, SNEGSKA (reference sequence). V gave up 2 bases and J gave up 4 bases; unmatched junction bases: 5. The CDR3 loop spans 13 amino acids. The CDR3 here is CSARRGLGYEQYF. For the CDR3, the DNA is TGCAGTGCTAGAAGGGGGCTGGGATACGAGCAGTACTTC.

This clonotype was found a few times. V usage is TRBV20-1 and J usage is TRBJ2-7; no clear D gene. CDR3 length equals 15 residues. Germline V gene lookup returns CDR1 DFQATT and CDR2 SNEGSKA (reference sequence). V was clipped by 1 base and J by 0 bases, with 13 bases between them. CDR3 region: CSARAGFPHSYEQYF. CDR3 nucleotides: TGCAGTGCTAGAGCGGGTTTTCCGCACTCCTACGAGCAGTACTTC.